One TCR beta chain is described in this entry. Its antigen is not identified. Measured with immunoSEQ multiplex PCR; TCRdb has only the in-frame clones, and not every one. Found here are tens of thousands of clones, about 76% of them singletons; the top ten hold 4% to 5%. Trimming at V came to 3 bases and at J to 3 bases, leaving 5 bases not matched to a gene. CDR3 length equals 17 residues. CDR1 and CDR2 (germline): MNHNS, SASEGT. The sort gate was single viable CD3+CD4+CD8-CD45RO+ cells for memory CD4+ T cells. This sample was taken from a study of memory CD4+ T cells and cytomegalovirus serostatus. Whole-study context: Healthy Belgian adult donors included roughly nine CMV-positive and some 24 CMV-negative people.

Study results and caveats: Suggested: most of the CMV-linked TCR signature lies in CD4+ memory cells. About 40% of the roughly 160 known CMV-associated TCRbeta sequences appeared in CD4+ memory.

The TCR was taken from an adult in good health and CMV-seropositive. The V and J genes are TRBV6-1 and TRBJ1-4; 12 nucleotides align to TRBD1. Sequencing was performed on memory CD4+ T cells from blood. The CDR3 loop is CASSDPGQGAPNEKLFF. The CDR3 nucleotides read TGTGCCAGCAGTGATCCGGGACAGGGGGCACCTAATGAAAAACTGTTTTTT.